This T cell receptor beta chain was sequenced for a study of cytomegalovirus exposure and HLA in healthy donors. Profiling relied on immunoSEQ multiplex PCR, and the TCRdb table lists in-frame clones only, not all of them. Among about 130,000 clones, approximately 94% were seen once, and the ten largest hold 1.5% to 2%. This TCR derives from a man younger than 35 in good health and CMV-seropositive. The material sequenced was PBMCs.

This chain's CDR3 is CASSQDRGTLNEQYF. The CDR3, as DNA: TGCGCCAGCAGCCAAGATCGCGGGACTTTAAACGAGCAGTACTTC. The V call is TRBV4-1, the J call TRBJ2-7, with D possibly being TRBD2 (6 bases). V gave up 0 bases and J gave up 5 bases, with 14 bases separating them. The V gene's germline CDR1 is MGHRA and CDR2 YSYEKL. The CDR3 has 15 amino acids.